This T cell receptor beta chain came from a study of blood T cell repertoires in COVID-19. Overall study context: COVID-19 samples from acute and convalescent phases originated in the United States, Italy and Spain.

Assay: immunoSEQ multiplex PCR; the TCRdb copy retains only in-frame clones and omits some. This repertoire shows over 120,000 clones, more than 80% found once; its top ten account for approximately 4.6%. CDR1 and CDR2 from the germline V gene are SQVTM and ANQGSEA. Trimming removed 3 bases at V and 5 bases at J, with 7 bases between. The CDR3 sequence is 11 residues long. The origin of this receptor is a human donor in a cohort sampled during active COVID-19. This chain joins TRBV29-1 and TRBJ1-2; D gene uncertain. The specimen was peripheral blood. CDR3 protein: CSVDLNYGYTF. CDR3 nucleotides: TGCAGCGTTGATCTAAATTATGGCTACACCTTC.